Shown below are 13 T cell receptor beta chains from a single sample sequenced in a study of CD8+ T cells in alopecia areata. RNA was extracted and reverse transcribed into cDNA as the sequencing template. The repertoire was sequenced with immunoSEQ multiplex PCR; TCRdb's copy has only in-frame clones and lacks some. The table lists over 200,000 clones, about 64% of them singletons. The sample's treatment: oral pan-JAK inhibitor, 5-10 mg twice daily. The sample consisted of CD4+ T cells sorted from blood, taken at week 4, from a patient treated with tofacitinib. These receptors all come from a human donor with alopecia areata.

This clone occurred a few times. V usage is TRBV29-1 and J usage is TRBJ2-3; TRBD2 agrees at 10 bases. In germline, CDR1 is SQVTM, CDR2 ANQGSEA. The trim removed 7 bases at V and 2 bases at J, leaving 6 bases unmatched. The CDR3 is made up of 14 amino acids. DNA of the CDR3: TGCAGCGCCATTAGCGGGGGGAACACAGATACGCAGTATTTT. Translating gives CSAISGGNTDTQYF.

This chain joins TRBV7-8 and TRBJ1-6; D gene unclear. Germline V gene data show CDR1 as SGHVS and CDR2 as FQNEAQ. The V gene lost 3 bases and the J gene lost 4 bases, with 13 bases spanning the gap. This CDR3 is 16 amino acids long. As DNA, the CDR3 is TGTGCCAGCAGCTTCATTGGGGAAGTGTATAATTCACCCCTCCACTTT. Translating gives CASSFIGEVYNSPLHF.

The chain employs TRBV27 and TRBJ2-3; perhaps TRBD2 as D (6 bases). V was shortened by 2 bases and J by 0 bases, with 9 bases between the two germline ends. Germline loops: CDR1 MNHEY, CDR2 SMNVEV (reference sequence). CDR3 length equals 15 residues. The CDR3 loop reads CASSLRRGSTDTQYF. The CDR3 DNA follows: TGTGCCAGCAGTTTAAGGAGGGGAAGCACAGATACGCAGTATTTT.

V is TRBV7-2 and J is TRBJ2-4; perhaps D is TRBD1 or TRBD2 (5 bases each). V dropped 1 base and J dropped 3 bases, with 10 bases sitting between them. Germline assignment: CDR1 SGHTA and CDR2 FQGNSA. This CDR3 contains 15 residues. The CDR3 loop reads CASSLEGTVKNIQYF. CDR3 DNA sequence: TGTGCCAGCAGCTTAGAAGGGACCGTCAAAAACATTCAGTACTTC.

The V call is TRBV5-1, the J call TRBJ2-5; maybe TRBD2 (5 bases). V dropped 4 bases and J dropped 5 bases, with 12 bases sitting between them. The CDR3 length is 13 residues. Germline loops: CDR1 SGHRS, CDR2 YFSETQ. The CDR3 region has the DNA TGCGCCAGCAGCGGCGGGCCTTTTGAGACCCAGTACTTC. Its protein product is CASSGGPFETQYF.

The chain recombines TRBV6-6 with TRBJ2-1; unclear D gene. The germline gives CDR1 MNHNY, CDR2 SVGAGI (reference sequence). The ends were cut back, 5 bases at V and 4 bases at J, with 9 bases in the middle. The CDR3 consists of 13 residues. CDR3 sequence (DNA): TGTGCCAGCAGTCCCCAACAGTACAATGAGCAGTTCTTC. Translation: CASSPQQYNEQFF.

The chain combines TRBV5-1 with TRBJ2-3, with D perhaps TRBD2 (5 bases). Trimming took 4 bases from V and 3 from J, leaving 18 bases between them. This CDR3 is built from 16 residues. Germline lookup yields CDR1 SGHRS and CDR2 YFSETQ. The CDR3 loop reads CASSPSRAPGTDTQYF. The DNA for the CDR3 is TGCGCCAGCAGCCCCTCCCGTGCCCCGGGGACAGATACGCAGTATTTT. The whole variable domain, filled in from reference TRBV5-1 and TRBJ2-3, reads KAGVTQTPRYLIKTRGQQVTLSCSPISGHRSVSWYQQTPGQGLQFLFEYFSETQRNKGNFPGRFSGRQFSNSRSEMNVSTLELGDSALYLCASSPSRAPGTDTQYFGPGTRLTVL.

The V gene is TRBV11-1, the J gene TRBJ2-5; TRBD1 aligns across 9 bases. This CDR3 has 14 amino acids. The germline V gene encodes CDR1 SGHAT and CDR2 FQDESV (reference sequence). V dropped 5 bases and J dropped 4; count of bases not matched to a gene: 5. The CDR3 region has the DNA TGTGCCAGCAGCGTACAGGGGGCTCGAGAGACCCAGTACTTC. Protein sequence: CASSVQGARETQYF.

The V gene is TRBV29-1, the J gene TRBJ2-2, with 9 bases aligning to TRBD1. In germline, CDR1 is SQVTM, CDR2 ANQGSEA. V shed 7 bases and J 3 bases; nucleotides not matched to a gene: 6. The CDR3 is 14 amino acids. CDR3 region: CSASRTGDTGELFF. CDR3 sequence (DNA): TGCAGCGCTTCCCGGACAGGGGACACCGGGGAGCTGTTTTTT.

This clone was observed many times. Other DNA sequences in this specimen translate into the identical CDR3. The chain carries TRBV5-6 and TRBJ1-1, with D uncertain. V was trimmed by 1 base and J by 4 bases, leaving 2 bases between them. The CDR3 contains 11 residues. Germline CDR1 and CDR2: SGHDT and YYEEEE. CDR3 DNA sequence: TGTGCCAGCAGCTTGAGCACTGAAGCTTTCTTT. It is translated as CASSLSTEAFF. Looking up the rest from reference TRBV5-6 and TRBJ1-1 gives the full variable domain: DAGVTQSPTHLIKTRGQQVTLRCSPKSGHDTVSWYQQALGQGPQFIFQYYEEEERQRGNFPDRFSGHQFPNYSSELNVNALLLGDSALYLCASSLSTEAFFGQGTRLTVV.

V gene TRBV30 combines with J gene TRBJ2-5, with TRBD2 as a possible D gene (6 bases). This CDR3 is 12 amino acids long. Germline CDR1 GTSNPN, CDR2 SVGIG (reference sequence). V was trimmed by 0 bases and J by 4 bases, leaving 6 bases between them. The CDR3 sequence: CAWSVLAETQYF. The CDR3 DNA reads TGTGCCTGGAGTGTACTAGCAGAGACCCAGTACTTC.

The J gene is TRBJ1-5, the V gene TRBV7-6; no firm D call. From germline, CDR1 is SGHVS and CDR2 FNYEAQ. This CDR3 is built from 13 residues. The germline V and J ends were trimmed by 1 base and 7 bases, with 8 bases remaining between them. The CDR3 bases are TGTGCCAGCAGCTTAGACATGGGGCAGCCCCAGCATTTT. This codes for CASSLDMGQPQHF. The complete variable domain, with remaining parts taken from reference TRBV7-6 and TRBJ1-5, reads GAGVSQSPRYKVTKRGQDVALRCDPISGHVSLYWYRQALGQGPEFLTYFNYEAQQDKSGLPNDRFSAERPEGSISTLTIQRTEQRDSAMYRCASSLDMGQPQHFGDGTRLSIL.

The CDR3 DNA reads as TGTGCCAGCAGTAGAACGGCGTCCTACAATGAGCAGTTCTTC. Amino acid sequence: CASSRTASYNEQFF. This chain joins TRBV6-5 and TRBJ2-1, with D unclear. The CDR3 totals 14 residues. V gave up 5 bases and J gave up 1 base, with 9 bases separating them. Per germline, CDR1 MNHEY and CDR2 SVGAGI.